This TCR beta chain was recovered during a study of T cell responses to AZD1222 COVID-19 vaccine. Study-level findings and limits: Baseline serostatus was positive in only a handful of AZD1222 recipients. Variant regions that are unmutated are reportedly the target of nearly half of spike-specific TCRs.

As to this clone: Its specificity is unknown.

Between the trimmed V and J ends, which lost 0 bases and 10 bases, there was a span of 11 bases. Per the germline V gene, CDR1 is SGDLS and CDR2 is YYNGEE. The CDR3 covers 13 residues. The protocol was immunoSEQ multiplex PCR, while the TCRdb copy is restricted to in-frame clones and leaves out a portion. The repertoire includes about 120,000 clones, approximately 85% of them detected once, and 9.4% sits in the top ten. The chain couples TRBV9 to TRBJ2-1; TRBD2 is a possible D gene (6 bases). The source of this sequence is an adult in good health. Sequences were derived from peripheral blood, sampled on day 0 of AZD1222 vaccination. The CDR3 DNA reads TGTGCCAGCAGCGTAGCTTGGGGGGAAGAGCAGTTCTTC. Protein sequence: CASSVAWGEEQFF.